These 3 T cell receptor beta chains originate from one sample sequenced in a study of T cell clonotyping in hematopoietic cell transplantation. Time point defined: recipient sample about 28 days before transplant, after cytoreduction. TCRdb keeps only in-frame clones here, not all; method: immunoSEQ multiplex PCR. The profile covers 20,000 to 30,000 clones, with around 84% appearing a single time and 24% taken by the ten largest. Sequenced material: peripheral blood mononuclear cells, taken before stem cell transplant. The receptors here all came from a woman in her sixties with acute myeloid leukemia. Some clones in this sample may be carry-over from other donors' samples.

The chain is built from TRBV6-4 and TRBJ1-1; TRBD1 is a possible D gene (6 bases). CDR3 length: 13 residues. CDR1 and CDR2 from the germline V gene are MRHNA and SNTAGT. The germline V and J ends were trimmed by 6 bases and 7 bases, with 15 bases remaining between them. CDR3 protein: CASSPNGQSEAFF. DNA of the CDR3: TGTGCCAGCAGCCCTAACGGACAGAGTGAAGCTTTCTTT.

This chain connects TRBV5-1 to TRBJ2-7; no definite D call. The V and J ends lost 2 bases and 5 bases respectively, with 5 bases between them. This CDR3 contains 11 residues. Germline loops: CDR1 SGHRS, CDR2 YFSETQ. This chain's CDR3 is CASSFANEQYF. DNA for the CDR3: TGCGCCAGCAGCTTTGCTAACGAGCAGTACTTC. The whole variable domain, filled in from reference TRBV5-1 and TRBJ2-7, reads KAGVTQTPRYLIKTRGQQVTLSCSPISGHRSVSWYQQTPGQGLQFLFEYFSETQRNKGNFPGRFSGRQFSNSRSEMNVSTLELGDSALYLCASSFANEQYFGPGTRLTVT.

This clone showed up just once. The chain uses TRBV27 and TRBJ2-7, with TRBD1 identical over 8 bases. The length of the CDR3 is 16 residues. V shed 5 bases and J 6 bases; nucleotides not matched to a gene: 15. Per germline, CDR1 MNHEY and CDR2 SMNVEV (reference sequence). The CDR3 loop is CASSPTSGTGTPEQYF. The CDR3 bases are TGTGCCAGCAGTCCCACCTCCGGGACAGGTACTCCCGAGCAGTACTTC.